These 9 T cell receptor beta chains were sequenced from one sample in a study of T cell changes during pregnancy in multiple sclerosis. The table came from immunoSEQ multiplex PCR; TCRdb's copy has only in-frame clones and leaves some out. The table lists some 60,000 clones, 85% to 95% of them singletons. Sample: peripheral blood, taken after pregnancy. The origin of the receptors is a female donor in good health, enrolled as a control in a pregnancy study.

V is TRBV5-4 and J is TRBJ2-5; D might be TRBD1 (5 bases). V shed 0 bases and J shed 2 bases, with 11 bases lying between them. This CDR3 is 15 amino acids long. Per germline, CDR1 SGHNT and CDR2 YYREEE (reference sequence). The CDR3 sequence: CASSLDDSEQETQYF. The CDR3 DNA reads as TGTGCCAGCAGCTTGGATGACAGCGAACAAGAGACCCAGTACTTC.

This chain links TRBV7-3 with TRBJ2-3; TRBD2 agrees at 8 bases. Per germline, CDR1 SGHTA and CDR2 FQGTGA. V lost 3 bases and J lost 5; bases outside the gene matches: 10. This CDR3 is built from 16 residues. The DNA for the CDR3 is TGTGCCAGCAGCTTGTTGGGGAGCGGGGGATTAGATACGCAGTATTTT. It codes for CASSLLGSGGLDTQYF.

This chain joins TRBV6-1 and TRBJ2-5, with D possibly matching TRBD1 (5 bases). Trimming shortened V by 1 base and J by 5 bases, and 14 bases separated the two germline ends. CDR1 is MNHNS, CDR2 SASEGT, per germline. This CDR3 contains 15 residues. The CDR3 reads CASSEGGRPTETQYF. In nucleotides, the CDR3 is TGTGCCAGCAGTGAAGGGGGCCGGCCCACGGAGACCCAGTACTTC.

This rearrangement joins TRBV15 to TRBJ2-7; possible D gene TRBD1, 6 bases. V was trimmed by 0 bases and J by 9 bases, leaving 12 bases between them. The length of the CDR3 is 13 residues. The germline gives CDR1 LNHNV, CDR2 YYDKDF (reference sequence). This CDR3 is CATSREPGAVQYF. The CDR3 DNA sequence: TGTGCCACCAGCAGAGAACCAGGGGCTGTGCAGTACTTC.

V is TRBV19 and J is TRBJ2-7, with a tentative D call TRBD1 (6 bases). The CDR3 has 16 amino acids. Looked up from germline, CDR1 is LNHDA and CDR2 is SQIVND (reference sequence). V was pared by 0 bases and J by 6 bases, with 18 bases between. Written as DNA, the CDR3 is TGTGCCAGTAGTATAGATAACAGGGTAAGAGGCGGCGAGCAGTACTTC. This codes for CASSIDNRVRGGEQYF.

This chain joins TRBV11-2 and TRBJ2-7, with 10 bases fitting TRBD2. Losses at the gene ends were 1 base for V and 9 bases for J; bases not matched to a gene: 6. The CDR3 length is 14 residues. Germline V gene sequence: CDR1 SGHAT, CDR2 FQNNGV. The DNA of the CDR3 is TGTGCCAGCAGCTTAGCCCTAGCGGGAGTGGGGCAGTACTTC. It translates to CASSLALAGVGQYF.

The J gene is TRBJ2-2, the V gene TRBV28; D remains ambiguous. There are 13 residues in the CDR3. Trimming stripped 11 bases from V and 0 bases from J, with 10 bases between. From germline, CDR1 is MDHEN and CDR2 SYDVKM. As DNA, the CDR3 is TGTGCCTCTCAGTCCGCGAACACCGGGGAGCTGTTTTTT. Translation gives CASQSANTGELFF.

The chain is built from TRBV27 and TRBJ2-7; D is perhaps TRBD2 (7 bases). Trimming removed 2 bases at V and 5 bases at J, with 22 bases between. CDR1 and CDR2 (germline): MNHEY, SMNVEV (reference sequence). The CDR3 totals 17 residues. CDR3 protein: CASSLGASAGAPDEQYF. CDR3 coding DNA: TGTGCCAGCAGTTTAGGGGCTAGTGCGGGGGCGCCTGACGAGCAGTACTTC.

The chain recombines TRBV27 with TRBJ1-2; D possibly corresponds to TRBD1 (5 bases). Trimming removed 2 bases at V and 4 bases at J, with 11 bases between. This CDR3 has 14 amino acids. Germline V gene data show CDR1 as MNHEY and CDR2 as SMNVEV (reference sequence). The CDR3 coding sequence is TGTGCCAGCAGTTTAAGAAGGGGCGGCTATGGCTACACCTTC. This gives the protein CASSLRRGGYGYTF.